A selection of T cell receptor beta chains follows, all from one sample in a study of blood T cell repertoires in COVID-19. Clones were sequenced by immunoSEQ multiplex PCR, and TCRdb holds only the in-frame ones, with some missing. The sample comprises a few hundred thousand clones, over 80% of which are singletons, and 8% to 9.5% rests with the top ten. The sample was PBMCs or T cells enriched from blood (not recorded which). These receptors were obtained from a woman aged 18-29 years who had recovered from COVID-19. Both conserved end residues are part of each CDR3. The order of the fields is V gene, D gene, clone size, J gene, CDR3 DNA, CDR3 protein. D genes are given only for firm matches. The size field is filled for only some rows; it gives once, few, many or a size class.

V: TRBV10-3
D: .
size: .
J: TRBJ1-1
DNA: TGTGCCATCAGTGAAGCGCCAGTCAGGACAAGGACTGAAGCTTTCTTT
CDR3: CAISEAPVRTRTEAFF

V: TRBV13
D: .
size: .
J: TRBJ2-5
DNA: TGTGCCAGCAGCGTACTGATTGGCGGGACGTTCGAGACCCAGTACTTC
CDR3: CASSVLIGGTFETQYF

V: TRBV3-1/TRBV3-2
D: TRBD1
size: .
J: TRBJ1-6
DNA: TGTGCCAGCAGCTACGTCCGGGACAGGGGTCTTCCTAACTCCTATAATTCACCCCTCCACTTT
CDR3: CASSYVRDRGLPNSYNSPLHF

V: TRBV28
D: .
size: .
J: TRBJ1-1
DNA: TGTGCCAGCAGGCCAGGGCCAGCCCTCGCTGAAGCTTTCTTT
CDR3: CASRPGPALAEAFF

V: TRBV19
D: .
size: once
J: TRBJ1-1
DNA: TGTGCCAGTAGTCGGATACGTGGAGGCAGTGGGTACACTGAAGCTTTCTTT
CDR3: CASSRIRGGSGYTEAFF

V: TRBV4-3
D: TRBD2
size: .
J: TRBJ2-1
DNA: TGCGCCAGCAGCCAAGAAGCGGGAGGGTACAATGAGCAGTTCTTC
CDR3: CASSQEAGGYNEQFF

V: TRBV14
D: TRBD1
size: once
J: TRBJ1-1
DNA: TGTGCCAGCAGCCAAGGTGGGACAGCCTATGAAGCTTTCTTT
CDR3: CASSQGGTAYEAFF

V: TRBV7-3
D: TRBD2
size: .
J: TRBJ2-7
DNA: TGTGCCAGCAGTGTAGCGGGGACCTACGAGCAGTACTTC
CDR3: CASSVAGTYEQYF

V: TRBV5-4
D: .
size: .
J: TRBJ2-5
DNA: TGTGCCAGCAGCTTGAGTCGGTTCCGCGAGACCCAGTACTTC
CDR3: CASSLSRFRETQYF

V: TRBV3-1/TRBV3-2
D: .
size: .
J: TRBJ2-3
DNA: TGTGCCAGCAGCCAAGGGGCTAGCAGCACAGATACGCAGTATTTT
CDR3: CASSQGASSTDTQYF

V: TRBV9
D: .
size: .
J: TRBJ2-1
DNA: TGTGCCAGCAGTCTAGCGTCATACAATGAGCAGTTCTTC
CDR3: CASSLASYNEQFF

V: TRBV4-2
D: TRBD2
size: .
J: TRBJ2-3
DNA: TGTGCCAGCAGCCAAGTAGGAACGGGAGGGCCGGATACGCAGTATTTT
CDR3: CASSQVGTGGPDTQYF

V: TRBV7-9
D: TRBD1
size: .
J: TRBJ1-1
DNA: TGTGCCAGCAGCTTATACAGGGGCACTGAAGCTTTCTTT
CDR3: CASSLYRGTEAFF

V: TRBV7-9
D: .
size: .
J: TRBJ1-1
DNA: TGTGCCAGCAGCTTACAGGCGAACACTGAAGCTTTCTTT
CDR3: CASSLQANTEAFF

V: TRBV9
D: .
size: .
J: TRBJ1-3
DNA: TGTGCCAGCAGCGTAGAACAGGGTGCTGGAAACACCATATATTTT
CDR3: CASSVEQGAGNTIYF

V: TRBV7-2
D: .
size: .
J: TRBJ1-4
DNA: TGTGCCAGCAGCTTAGGAGTCCAGGGACAAATTAATGAAAAACTGTTTTTT
CDR3: CASSLGVQGQINEKLFF

V: TRBV2
D: TRBD1
size: .
J: TRBJ2-3
DNA: TGTGCCAGACAGAACAGGGGATCAACAGATACGCAGTATTTT
CDR3: CARQNRGSTDTQYF

V: TRBV19
D: .
size: .
J: TRBJ1-1
DNA: TGTGCCAGTAGTATGGGAGGGGGATGGACTGAAGCTTTCTTT
CDR3: CASSMGGGWTEAFF

V: TRBV3-1/TRBV3-2
D: TRBD1
size: .
J: TRBJ2-5
DNA: TGTGCCAGCTCACCGACAGCGGGGACAGGGGGCGGCGGAGAGACCCAGTACTTC
CDR3: CASSPTAGTGGGGETQYF

V: TRBV19
D: .
size: .
J: TRBJ2-5
DNA: TGTGCCAGTAGTCCCGGGTTGTTTGAGACCCAGTACTTC
CDR3: CASSPGLFETQYF

V: TRBV9
D: TRBD2
size: once
J: TRBJ2-2
DNA: TGTGCCAGCAGCTTTGGGACTAGTGATCCCGGGGAGCTGTTTTTT
CDR3: CASSFGTSDPGELFF

V: TRBV11-2
D: .
size: .
J: TRBJ2-4
DNA: TGTGCCAGCAGCTTACGGCAGGACAGTAAAAACATTCAGTACTTC
CDR3: CASSLRQDSKNIQYF

V: TRBV28
D: TRBD1
size: .
J: TRBJ1-2
DNA: TGTGCCAGCAGTTTGACGGGGACAGATTTGTATGGCTACACCTTC
CDR3: CASSLTGTDLYGYTF

V: TRBV3-1/TRBV3-2
D: .
size: .
J: TRBJ2-1
DNA: TGTGCCAGCAGCCAAGATGCAGGGGCTCAGAATGAGCAGTTCTTC
CDR3: CASSQDAGAQNEQFF

V: TRBV19
D: .
size: .
J: TRBJ1-4
DNA: TGTGCCAGTAGCAGAGGTAGGCGCTCGGCGGAGGAAAAACTGTTTTTT
CDR3: CASSRGRRSAEEKLFF

V: TRBV30
D: .
size: .
J: TRBJ1-1
DNA: TGTGCCTGGAGTCAGTCGGGGAGGGTCGACACTGAAGCTTTCTTT
CDR3: CAWSQSGRVDTEAFF

V: TRBV5-1
D: TRBD1
size: .
J: TRBJ1-1
DNA: TGCGCCAGCAGCTATTCGCCCCCTATCGGGACAGGGTATGTACGCACTGAAGCTTTCTTT
CDR3: CASSYSPPIGTGYVRTEAFF

V: TRBV7-4
D: TRBD1
size: .
J: TRBJ2-3
DNA: TGTGCCAGCAGCCAGGGGGCAAGAGAAACTAGCACAGATACGCAGTATTTT
CDR3: CASSQGARETSTDTQYF

V: TRBV4-3
D: TRBD2
size: .
J: TRBJ2-7
DNA: TGCGCCAGCAGCCAAGCACTAGCGGGGGGCTCCTACGAGCAGTACTTC
CDR3: CASSQALAGGSYEQYF

V: TRBV5-1
D: TRBD1
size: .
J: TRBJ1-2
DNA: TGCGCCAGCAGCTTGGCCGAGGGGGCCCTTGGTGGCTACACCTTC
CDR3: CASSLAEGALGGYTF

V: TRBV29-1
D: TRBD1
size: few
J: TRBJ1-2
DNA: TGCAGCGTTTACCGGACAGGGCATGGCTACACCTTC
CDR3: CSVYRTGHGYTF

V: TRBV7-2
D: .
size: .
J: TRBJ2-2
DNA: TGTGCCAGCAGCTTAGATATAGGGGATACCGGGGAGCTGTTTTTT
CDR3: CASSLDIGDTGELFF

V: TRBV7-9
D: .
size: .
J: TRBJ2-7
DNA: TGTGCCAGCTTGGGCACCTCCTACGAGCAGTACTTC
CDR3: CASLGTSYEQYF

V: TRBV5-4
D: .
size: .
J: TRBJ1-2
DNA: TGTGCCAGCAGCGATAGGGGCCCCGGATATGGCTACACCTTC
CDR3: CASSDRGPGYGYTF

V: TRBV4-3
D: .
size: .
J: TRBJ1-1
DNA: TGCGCCAGCAGCCAAGATTTGGGCTTTCCTGAAGCTTTCTTT
CDR3: CASSQDLGFPEAFF

V: TRBV7-8
D: .
size: .
J: TRBJ1-2
DNA: TGTGCCAGCAGCTTAACAGGAACATATGGCTACACCTTC
CDR3: CASSLTGTYGYTF

V: TRBV27
D: TRBD2
size: .
J: TRBJ2-7
DNA: TGTGCCAGCAGTTTTTGGGCGGGAGAGACGAACGAGCAGTACTTC
CDR3: CASSFWAGETNEQYF

V: TRBV7-7
D: .
size: once
J: TRBJ2-3
DNA: TGTGCCAGCAGCTTTGGTGGGGGGGCAGCAGATACGCAGTATTTT
CDR3: CASSFGGGAADTQYF

V: TRBV13
D: .
size: .
J: TRBJ2-7
DNA: TGTGCCAGCAGCTTCCGCGGAGCCTACGAGCAGTACTTC
CDR3: CASSFRGAYEQYF

V: TRBV2
D: .
size: .
J: TRBJ2-3
DNA: TGTGCCAGCACATCCCTTGGAGTAGGCACAGATACGCAGTATTTT
CDR3: CASTSLGVGTDTQYF

V: TRBV19
D: TRBD1
size: .
J: TRBJ2-5
DNA: TGTGCCAGTAGTATTGGTGGGACAGGTCTCCAAGAGACCCAGTACTTC
CDR3: CASSIGGTGLQETQYF

V: TRBV5-1
D: TRBD1
size: .
J: TRBJ1-4
DNA: TGCGCCAGCAGATCGGGACAGCTTAATGAAAAACTGTTTTTT
CDR3: CASRSGQLNEKLFF

V: TRBV30
D: .
size: .
J: TRBJ1-2
DNA: TGTGCCTGGGTTCAGGGTCCTAAGGGAGGCTACACCTTC
CDR3: CAWVQGPKGGYTF

V: TRBV6-6
D: TRBD1
size: .
J: TRBJ1-2
DNA: TGTGCCAGCAGCGATCCTCTGACAGGGCAGAAATATGGCTACACCTTC
CDR3: CASSDPLTGQKYGYTF

V: TRBV5-1
D: TRBD1
size: .
J: TRBJ2-3
DNA: TGCGCCACTCGGACAGGACCCGGAGATACGCAGTATTTT
CDR3: CATRTGPGDTQYF

V: TRBV4-1
D: .
size: .
J: TRBJ1-2
DNA: TGCGCCAGCAGCCAAGATCCGCGGGGGGGGACGGGTGGTGGCTACACCTTC
CDR3: CASSQDPRGGTGGGYTF

V: TRBV6-5
D: TRBD2
size: .
J: TRBJ2-7
DNA: TGTGCCAGCACCGCCGGGACTAGCGGGGATATCGAGCAGTACTTC
CDR3: CASTAGTSGDIEQYF

V: TRBV29-1
D: .
size: few
J: TRBJ1-2
DNA: TGCAGCGTTGGTGACGGGAACTATGGCTACACCTTC
CDR3: CSVGDGNYGYTF

V: TRBV4-2
D: TRBD1
size: .
J: TRBJ2-7
DNA: TGTGCCAGCAGCCAAGACGTACAGGGGGTCTCCTACGAGCAGTACTTC
CDR3: CASSQDVQGVSYEQYF

V: TRBV7-2
D: .
size: .
J: TRBJ1-5
DNA: TGTGCCAGCAGCTTTAGGGGTAGCAATCAGCCCCAGCATTTT
CDR3: CASSFRGSNQPQHF

V: TRBV28
D: .
size: .
J: TRBJ1-2
DNA: TGTGCCAGCAGTTTTCTTCAGGGGAGCGGCTATGGCTACACCTTC
CDR3: CASSFLQGSGYGYTF

V: TRBV6-5
D: TRBD1
size: .
J: TRBJ1-2
DNA: TGTGCCAGCAGCAAACAGGGGGCCTTGGGGGGCTACACCTTC
CDR3: CASSKQGALGGYTF

V: TRBV12-3/TRBV12-4
D: TRBD1
size: once
J: TRBJ2-7
DNA: TGTGCCAGCAGTTTTTTGGGACAGCCGAAGTACTTC
CDR3: CASSFLGQPKYF

V: TRBV2
D: TRBD1
size: .
J: TRBJ1-5
DNA: TGTGCCAGCAGCACAGGGGGAGGAGGTCAGCCCCAGCATTTT
CDR3: CASSTGGGGQPQHF